The source of this TCR beta chain is a study of blood T cell repertoires in COVID-19. V gave up 4 bases and J gave up 0 bases, with 16 bases separating them. The CDR3 totals 17 residues. Germline V gene data show CDR1 as SGHAT and CDR2 as FQNNGV. TCRdb's table, derived via immunoSEQ multiplex PCR, lists solely in-frame clones and lacks some. The table has some 200,000 clones, 75% to 90% seen once; the top ten hold 4.8%. The rearrangement joins TRBV11-2 to TRBJ1-3; D uncertain. The TCR comes from a woman aged 40-49 years with acute or convalescent COVID-19. Sequencing was performed on peripheral blood. CDR3 sequence: CASSYASQKYSGNTIYF. As DNA, the CDR3 is TGTGCCAGCAGCTACGCTTCACAGAAGTACTCTGGAAACACCATATATTTT.